A single sample is the source of the 7 T cell receptor beta chains below, sequenced in a study of blood T cell repertoires in COVID-19. Generated by immunoSEQ multiplex PCR, the TCRdb table keeps only in-frame clones and is missing some. The repertoire holds about 140,000 clones, with roughly four fifths as singletons. Sequenced material: peripheral blood. The source of these receptors is a human donor in a cohort sampled during active COVID-19.

The CDR3 is CASSIRLAAAGSEQFF. The CDR3, as DNA: TGTGCCAGCAGCATCAGACTAGCGGCGGCTGGAAGTGAGCAGTTCTTC. The chain uses TRBV11-2 and TRBJ2-1; 9 nucleotides agree with TRBD2. CDR1 SGHAT and CDR2 FQNNGV come from the germline V gene. This CDR3 has 16 residues. The V segment lost 5 bases and the J segment 9 bases; nucleotides outside the gene matches: 14.

The chain is built from TRBV29-1 and TRBJ2-1; D ambiguous. Germline values: CDR1 SQVTM, CDR2 ANQGSEA. Between the trimmed V and J ends, which lost 4 bases and 0 bases, there was a span of 16 bases. This CDR3 has 16 residues. The CDR3 DNA reads TGCAGCGTTGCTGAGAGTGGGCAGAGCTCCTACAATGAGCAGTTCTTC. Translating gives CSVAESGQSSYNEQFF.

The chain joins TRBV28 to TRBJ1-2; 8 positions agree with TRBD1. The CDR3 contains 14 residues. Trimming removed 6 bases from V and 4 bases from J; junction bases left unmatched: 7. Germline V gene lookup returns CDR1 MDHEN and CDR2 SYDVKM. As DNA, the CDR3 is TGTGCCAGCAGCCCAGACAGGGGAGCCTATGGCTACACCTTC. Translating it yields CASSPDRGAYGYTF.

The CDR3 here is CASSLEPRNTEAFF. CDR3 DNA: TGCGCCAGCAGCTTGGAGCCAAGGAACACTGAAGCTTTCTTT. This chain uses TRBV5-1 with TRBJ1-1; no firm D call. CDR3 length: 14 amino acids. The germline V gene has CDR1 SGHRS and CDR2 YFSETQ. The V end lost 0 bases, the J end lost 1 base, and 7 bases lay between the germline ends.

This chain connects TRBV24-1 to TRBJ2-3, with 12 positions matching TRBD1. The CDR3 has 17 amino acids. The J segment lost 3 bases and the V segment lost 5 bases, leaving 8 bases of the junction unmatched. Germline CDR1 is KGHDR and CDR2 is SFDVKD. CDR3: CATSAVGTGGLTDTQYF. The CDR3 region has the DNA TGTGCCACCAGTGCGGTGGGGACAGGGGGCTTGACAGATACGCAGTATTTT.

The chain links TRBV9 to TRBJ1-6; 8 bases align to TRBD1. Per the germline V gene, CDR1 is SGDLS and CDR2 is YYNGEE. This CDR3 is built from 16 residues. With 0 bases clipped from V and 8 bases from J, the junction kept 7 bases outside the gene matches. The CDR3, as DNA: TGTGCCAGCAGCGTAGCCAGGACAGGGTTAGATTCACCCCTCCACTTT. It encodes CASSVARTGLDSPLHF.

The chain carries TRBV7-2 and TRBJ2-1, with 14 bases aligning to TRBD2. The germline gives CDR1 SGHTA, CDR2 FQGNSA. This CDR3 has 16 residues. V lost 0 bases and J lost 8; bases outside the gene matches: 3. The CDR3 protein is CASSLAGLAGGDEQFF. CDR3 coding DNA: TGTGCCAGCAGCTTAGCTGGACTAGCGGGAGGAGATGAGCAGTTCTTC.